A single sample is the source of the 8 T cell receptor beta chains below, sequenced in a study of response to subunit inactivated influenza vaccine. One entry per CDR3 protein, called by TCRdb with MiXCR from the RT-PCR reads. Among about 520,000 distinct CDR3 sequences listed, 25% were seen once. Specimen: CD4+ T cells sorted from PBMCs, collected about 5 days after vaccination. Every receptor here comes from a man aged 50 or older who received an inactivated influenza vaccine.

This clonotype was seen only a few times. The chain employs TRBV20-1 and TRBJ2-3; D is ambiguous. V gave up 3 bases and J gave up 2 bases, with 15 bases separating them. The CDR3 runs to 15 residues. The germline CDR1 and CDR2 sequences are DFQATT and SNEGSKA (reference sequence). CDR3 sequence reads: CSASSDRRATDTQYF. CDR3 in DNA: TGCAGTGCTAGTTCGGACCGACGGGCCACAGATACGCAGTATTTT.

J is TRBJ2-1 and V is TRBV29-1; no firm D call. Germline V gene sequence: CDR1 SQVTM, CDR2 ANQGSEA. The V end was cut by 7 bases, the J end by 5 bases, with 27 bases between. CDR3 length: 17 residues. CDR3 sequence reads: CSARAGVRPKTNNEQFF. Here the CDR3 DNA reads TGCAGCGCCAGAGCTGGGGTACGCCCCAAAACGAACAATGAGCAGTTCTTC.

The chain is built from TRBV11-1 and TRBJ2-1; D is possibly TRBD1 or TRBD2 (5 bases each). The V end lost 1 base, the J end lost 0 bases, and 16 bases lay between the germline ends. Germline V gene lookup returns CDR1 SGHAT and CDR2 FQDESV (reference sequence). CDR3 length: 18 amino acids. The CDR3 sequence is CASSLERLGPRSYNEQFF. The CDR3 DNA reads as TGTGCCAGCAGCTTAGAAAGGTTGGGACCCCGCTCCTACAATGAGCAGTTCTTC.

V is TRBV5-1 and J is TRBJ1-5; perhaps TRBD1 as D (6 bases). Germline V CDR1 and CDR2: SGHRS, YFSETQ. V shed 4 bases and J shed 4 bases, with 12 bases lying between them. This CDR3 comprises 14 residues. The CDR3 loop reads CASSGQPENQPQHF. The CDR3, as DNA: TGCGCCAGCAGCGGACAGCCGGAGAATCAGCCCCAGCATTTT. The full variable domain, its missing parts supplied by reference TRBV5-1 and TRBJ1-5, is KAGVTQTPRYLIKTRGQQVTLSCSPISGHRSVSWYQQTPGQGLQFLFEYFSETQRNKGNFPGRFSGRQFSNSRSEMNVSTLELGDSALYLCASSGQPENQPQHFGDGTRLSIL.

The V gene is TRBV28, the J gene TRBJ2-5; 15 bases align to TRBD2. Germline trimming cut 3 bases from V and 6 bases from J; bases unmatched to any gene: 2. Germline V gives CDR1 MDHEN, CDR2 SYDVKM. The CDR3 contains 15 residues. Written as DNA, the CDR3 is TGTGCCAGCAGTTTGGGGACTAGCGGGAGGCAGACCCAGTACTTC. This codes for CASSLGTSGRQTQYF.

V and J are TRBV10-3 and TRBJ2-7; 10 bases fit TRBD1. This CDR3 contains 13 residues. The V gene end was trimmed by 6 bases and the J gene end by 5 bases; junction bases not matched to a gene: 4. CDR1 is ENHRY, CDR2 SYGVKD, per germline. The CDR3 DNA is TGTGCCATCAGGGGGACAGGGGTCGACGAGCAGTACTTC. The encoded protein is CAIRGTGVDEQYF.

This clonotype came up many times. The CDR3 reads CSARDLGGGTETQYF. DNA of the CDR3: TGCAGTGCTAGAGATCTCGGGGGGGGGACAGAGACCCAGTACTTC. V and J are TRBV20-1 and TRBJ2-5; TRBD2 aligns across 8 bases. V shed 0 bases and J 4 bases; nucleotides not matched to a gene: 7. The germline gives CDR1 DFQATT, CDR2 SNEGSKA (reference sequence). This CDR3 region has 15 residues.

This clonotype was seen only a few times. The chain links TRBV12-3 or TRBV12-4 to TRBJ1-1, with 7 nucleotides matching TRBD1. This CDR3 region has 15 residues. Trimming took 3 bases from V and 2 from J; bases not matched to a gene: 6. This CDR3 reads CASSFSQGGNTEAFF. CDR3 in DNA: TGTGCCAGCAGTTTTAGTCAGGGGGGAAACACTGAAGCTTTCTTT.